The next 4 T cell receptor beta chains were all read from a single sample in a study of T cell clusters in autoimmune cytopenias. Some 38,000 genome equivalents of blood DNA were amplified for TRB. TRB rearrangements were amplified by touch-down multiplex PCR with mixed TRB-A/B primers. Each CDR3 protein gets one entry in TCRdb, which reprocessed the multiplex PCR reads and gives no DNA. This table lists 2,000 to 2,500 distinct CDR3 sequences. This sample also belongs to another study, concerning T cell repertoires in aging, cancer and after chemotherapy.

The sample was peripheral blood. These receptors came from a human donor in good health.

This rearrangement joins TRBV2 to TRBJ1-2; no DNA is available, so the TRBD1 call from TCRdb remains unchecked. Looked up from germline, CDR1 is SNHLY and CDR2 is FYNNEI. The CDR3 is made up of 14 amino acids. This CDR3 reads CASSESNRVNGYTF.

This clonotype ranks as medium-sized in terms of frequency. The gene calls are TRBV6-5 and TRBJ1-5; the TCRdb D gene call, TRBD1, has no DNA to confirm it. The CDR3 is 15 residues long. Germline CDR1 and CDR2: MNHEY and SVGAGI. The CDR3 region is CASRTTGTGHQPQHF.

Judged by frequency, this clonotype is medium-sized (0.01 to 0.1%). The chain combines TRBV13 with TRBJ2-7; the TCRdb call, TRBD1, lacks DNA for checking. Germline CDR1 is PRHDT and CDR2 is FYEKMQ (reference sequence). The CDR3 spans 15 residues. The CDR3 sequence is CASSPRTGGIDEQYF.

CDR3 sequence reads: CATSRGGLAGGLIFTDTQYF. V and J are TRBV15 and TRBJ2-3; TCRdb picks TRBD2, but there is no DNA to check that call. The length of the CDR3 is 20 residues. Looked up from germline, CDR1 is LNHNV and CDR2 is YYDKDF (reference sequence).